Sequencing of this TCR beta chain was carried out in a study of T cell repertoires in aging, cancer and after chemotherapy. Study information: Patients with glioblastoma brain tumors were sampled before and after temozolomide-based therapy.

The CDR3 consists of 15 residues. CDR1 and CDR2 (germline): LNHDA, SQIVND (reference sequence). V shed 5 bases and J shed 4 bases, with 17 bases lying between them. This clonotype occurred a few times. Multiplex touch-down PCR with TRB-A/B primers amplified rearranged V-D-J TRB sequences. One entry per CDR3 protein, called by TCRdb with MiXCR from the multiplex PCR reads. The table lists several thousand distinct CDR3 sequences, more than 20% of them singletons. Amplification of TCR beta used genomic DNA extracted from peripheral blood. The chain couples TRBV19 to TRBJ1-2; the D gene is possibly TRBD1 (5 bases). Input material: blood. The TCR sequence derives from a human donor with a solid tumor. Written as DNA, the CDR3 is TGTGCCAGTAGTCTTTCCCGGGACCCCATCTATGGCTACACCTTC. Translation: CASSLSRDPIYGYTF.